The following is a T cell receptor beta chain sequence with its context. Germline CDR1 and CDR2: LGHNT and FRNRAP. The V segment lost 5 bases and the J segment 3 bases; nucleotides outside the gene matches: 3. The CDR3 loop spans 14 amino acids. These data come from a study of patients and donors after allogeneic stem cell transplantation. TCRdb processed the RT-PCR reads anew with MiXCR; each CDR3 protein has one entry. The sample carries around 200,000 distinct CDR3 sequences, around two fifths recorded once. This chain uses TRBV12-5 with TRBJ2-1; the match to TRBD2 covers 8 bases. The source of this sequence is a human donor who was either an allogeneic HSCT recipient or a stem cell or donor lymphocyte infusion donor (not recorded which). It is not recorded whose cells these are; they may come from a transplant donor. The sample taken for sequencing was blood, either unsorted or a sorted T cell fraction (not recorded which). The CDR3 sequence is CASGHGGVYNEQFF. CDR3 DNA: TGTGCTAGTGGTCACGGGGGGGTCTACAATGAGCAGTTCTTC.